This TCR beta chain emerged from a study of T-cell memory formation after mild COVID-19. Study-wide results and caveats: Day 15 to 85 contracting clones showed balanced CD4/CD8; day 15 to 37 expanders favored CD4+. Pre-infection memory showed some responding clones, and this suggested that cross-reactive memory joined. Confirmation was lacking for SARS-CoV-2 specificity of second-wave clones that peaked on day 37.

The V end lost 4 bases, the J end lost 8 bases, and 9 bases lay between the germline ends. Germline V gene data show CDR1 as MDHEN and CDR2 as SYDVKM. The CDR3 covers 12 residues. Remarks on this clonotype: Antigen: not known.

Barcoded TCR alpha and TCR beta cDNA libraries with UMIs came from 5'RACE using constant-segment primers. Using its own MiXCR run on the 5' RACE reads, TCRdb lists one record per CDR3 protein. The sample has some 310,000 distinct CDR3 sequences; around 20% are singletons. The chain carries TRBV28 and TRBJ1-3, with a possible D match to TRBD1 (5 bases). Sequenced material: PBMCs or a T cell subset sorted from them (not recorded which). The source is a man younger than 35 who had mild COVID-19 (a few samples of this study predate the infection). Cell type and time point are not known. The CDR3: CASSSGEDTIYF. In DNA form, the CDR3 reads TGTGCCAGCAGTTCGGGGGAGGACACCATATATTTT.